A single sample is the source of the 8 T cell receptor beta chains below, sequenced in a study of regulatory T cells in long-lasting Graves disease (dated by TCRdb to the early 2020s). The method was multiplex PCR. Sequencing was carried out with an Illumina HiSeq 4000. CDR3 regions were amplified by Arm-PCR with iRepertoire HTBI primers to construct TCR beta libraries. Clones were called with MiXCR by TCRdb after fastp trimmed the public reads at Q25, and only in-frame beta chains were retained. Rows with a matching CDR3 protein are joined into one entry that keeps the most common DNA and genes. The sample profile shows roughly 520,000 distinct CDR3 sequences; around 12% of them were found once. The ten largest clones take up more than 8% of the sample. What the time point label conveys for this sample: newly diagnosed GD, antithyroid drugs for less than 3 months. RNA was extracted from PBMCs in TRIzol for both TCR sequencing and RNA sequencing.

These data are also associated with another study on T cells in Graves' hyperthyroidism and ophthalmopathy.

The sequences come from peripheral blood mononuclear cells (PBMCs), collected at new diagnosis, from a patient treated with antithyroid drugs. These receptors originate from a woman in her twenties or thirties with Graves disease. Donor details come from another sample of the same person, matched by shared clones.

Concerning this clonotype: A much larger clone differs by one base, so this may be a read error. This chain links TRBV6-2 or TRBV6-3 with TRBJ2-1; D is unclear. Germline-derived CDR1 and CDR2 are MNHEY and SVGEGT. There are 13 residues in the CDR3. The CDR3: CASSTDPFEERFF. CDR3 nucleotide sequence: TGCGCCAGCAGTACGGACCCCTTCGAGGAGCGGTTCTTC.

This clonotype was counted between two and nine times. The chain is built from TRBV5-1 and TRBJ2-6; D possibly uses TRBD1 or TRBD2 (5 bases each). Trimming took 7 bases from V and 0 from J, leaving 14 bases between them. CDR3 length: 16 residues. Germline values: CDR1 SGHRS, CDR2 YFSETQ. The CDR3 coding sequence is TGCGCCAGCTCTCTGGGGGAGATCTCTGGGGCCAACGTCCTGACTTTC. Its translation: CASSLGEISGANVLTF.

This clonotype was observed at least ten times. The chain is built from TRBV7-9 and TRBJ2-1, with TRBD1 matching 8 bases. The V segment lost 6 bases and the J segment 0 bases; nucleotides outside the gene matches: 4. The CDR3 sequence is 15 residues long. Germline lookup yields CDR1 SEHNR and CDR2 FQNEAQ (reference sequence). The CDR3 protein is CASSRDRSSYNEQFF. The CDR3 DNA reads as TGTGCCAGCAGTCGGGACAGGAGCTCCTACAATGAGCAGTTCTTC. The full variable domain, with the rest looked up from reference TRBV7-9 and TRBJ2-1, is DTGVSQNPRHKITKRGQNVTFRCDPISEHNRLYWYRQTLGQGPEFLTYFQNEAQLEKSRLLSDRFSAERPKGSFSTLEIQRTEQGDSAMYLCASSRDRSSYNEQFFGPGTRLTVL.

Ten or more counts support this clonotype. This rearrangement joins TRBV6-1 to TRBJ1-5; weak D call: TRBD1 (6 bases). This CDR3 region has 15 residues. CDR1 is MNHNS, CDR2 SASEGT, per germline. V was trimmed by 7 bases and J by 4 bases, leaving 17 bases between them. Here the CDR3 reads CASNPQGGYNQPQHF. DNA of the CDR3: TGTGCCAGCAACCCACAGGGTGGGTATAATCAGCCCCAGCATTTT.

This clonotype was seen repeatedly, ten times or more. The chain has TRBV20-1 and TRBJ2-7, with a tentative D call TRBD2 (6 bases). This CDR3 comprises 14 residues. Germline CDR1 and CDR2: DFQATT and SNEGSKA (reference sequence). Deletions cut 2 bases from V and 0 bases from J, with 11 bases between. CDR3 residues: CSARPGASSYEQYF. CDR3 bases: TGCAGTGCTAGACCGGGAGCGAGCTCCTACGAGCAGTACTTC.

This clonotype was observed at least ten times. The chain couples TRBV7-8 to TRBJ2-2, with D possibly called TRBD1 or TRBD2 (5 bases each). V shed 5 bases and J shed 0 bases, with 10 bases lying between them. Germline lookup yields CDR1 SGHVS and CDR2 FQNEAQ. The CDR3 is made up of 15 amino acids. The CDR3 DNA is TGTGCCAGCAGCCGGGGACCCGCGAACACCGGGGAGCTGTTTTTT. Its protein is CASSRGPANTGELFF.

This clonotype turned up a few times. V gene TRBV4-1 combines with J gene TRBJ2-1; TRBD2 matches at 9 bases. Germline CDR1 is MGHRA and CDR2 is YSYEKL. The CDR3 runs to 18 residues. The V and J ends lost 0 bases and 2 bases, in that order; junction bases with no gene match: 8. The DNA of the CDR3 is TGCGCCAGCAGCCAAGACACGGCGGGAGGGGATCCCTACAATGAGCAGTTCTTC. Protein: CASSQDTAGGDPYNEQFF.

This clonotype was seen more than once but under ten times. This sequence joins TRBV4-1 and TRBJ2-1; maybe TRBD1 (6 bases). V gave up 1 base and J gave up 1 base, with 20 bases separating them. CDR3 length equals 19 residues. In germline, CDR1 is MGHRA, CDR2 YSYEKL. CDR3 sequence (DNA): TGCGCCAGCAGCCAAGTCGTACCCCGTAGGGGGACGTCCTACAATGAGCAGTTCTTC. This codes for CASSQVVPRRGTSYNEQFF.